The 8 T cell receptor beta chains given below trace back to one sample, sequenced in a study of cytomegalovirus exposure and HLA in healthy donors. PCR primers comprised 60 Vbeta and 13 Jbeta primers. Here immunoSEQ multiplex PCR was the method, and the copy in TCRdb shows in-frame clones only, minus some. The sample contains some 170,000 clones, 81% of which appear only once. Sequences were obtained from PBMCs. The receptors shown here come from a woman aged 45 to 65 in good health and CMV-seronegative.

This sequence joins TRBV29-1 and TRBJ1-2; 7 bases line up with TRBD1. The CDR3 consists of 11 residues. Germline V lookup: CDR1 SQVTM, CDR2 ANQGSEA. V lost 5 bases to trimming and J lost 7 bases; unmatched junction nucleotides: 4. CDR3 coding DNA: TGCAGCGTTCCACAGGGGAGTGGCTACACCTTC. Translation: CSVPQGSGYTF.

V usage is TRBV7-9 and J usage is TRBJ2-3; 7 bases map to TRBD2. V was pared by 2 bases and J by 0 bases, with 11 bases of the junction left unmatched. CDR3 length equals 18 residues. Germline V gene sequence: CDR1 SEHNR, CDR2 FQNEAQ (reference sequence). The CDR3 loop reads CASSLYRSSGASTDTQYF. CDR3 in DNA: TGTGCCAGCAGCTTATACCGCTCTAGCGGAGCGAGCACAGATACGCAGTATTTT.

This clone was found a few times. V and J are TRBV7-8 and TRBJ2-7, with 10 positions matching TRBD2. With V trimmed by 5 bases and J by 7 bases, 8 bases remained unmatched. The length of the CDR3 is 14 residues. The germline CDR1 and CDR2 sequences are SGHVS and FQNEAQ. The CDR3 DNA is TGTGCCAGCAGCCTACCCCCAGCGGGAGGGGAGCAGTACTTC. It is translated as CASSLPPAGGEQYF.

The CDR3 nucleotides are TGTGCCAGCACCCGAAGGGGGGGGGCCACCGGGGAGCTGTTTTTT. Protein: CASTRRGGATGELFF. J is TRBJ2-2 and V is TRBV7-2; D is possibly TRBD2 (7 bases). The CDR3 spans 15 residues. V was trimmed by 7 bases and J by 4 bases, leaving 16 bases between them. Germline V gene data show CDR1 as SGHTA and CDR2 as FQGNSA.

This chain connects TRBV28 to TRBJ2-5, with TRBD2 matching 10 bases. TRBJ2-7 explains the end of the DNA better; the J call may be wrong. The CDR3 runs 16 residues. Germline V lookup: CDR1 MDHEN, CDR2 SYDVKM. In DNA, the CDR3 is TGTGCCAGCAGTCCCCATCGGACTAGCGGCCCCGGCGAGCAGTACTTC. This encodes CASSPHRTSGPGEQYF.

CDR3: CASSHPAGKNRNTEAFF. The CDR3 nucleotides read TGTGCCAGCAGCCACCCGGCGGGGAAAAATCGGAACACTGAAGCTTTCTTT. The rearrangement links TRBV7-9 to TRBJ1-1; D is unclear. The germline V gene has CDR1 SEHNR and CDR2 FQNEAQ (reference sequence). The CDR3 totals 17 residues. V was clipped by 5 bases and J by 1 base, with 20 bases between them.

The chain joins TRBV11-2 to TRBJ2-3, with D possibly TRBD1 on 5 matching bases. Trimming shortened V by 4 bases and J by 4 bases, and 12 bases separated the two germline ends. The CDR3 has 14 residues. Germline values: CDR1 SGHAT, CDR2 FQNNGV. The CDR3 loop reads CASSSQGWADTQYF. CDR3 DNA: TGTGCCAGCAGCTCCCAGGGTTGGGCAGATACGCAGTATTTT.

The chain links TRBV9 to TRBJ2-1; 10 positions match TRBD2. In germline, CDR1 is SGDLS, CDR2 YYNGEE. The CDR3 totals 14 residues. J lost 8 bases, V lost 4 bases, and 6 bases had no gene match. For the CDR3, the DNA is TGTGCCAGCAGCTCGAGCGGGAGGGTCGATGAGCAGTTCTTC. Translated: CASSSSGRVDEQFF.